Below are 18 T cell receptor beta chains sequenced from a single sample in a study of T cells in localized non-small cell lung cancer (dated by TCRdb to 2018 to 2021). The method was the immunoSEQ multiplex PCR assay. The clones in this table, taken by TCRdb from immuneACCESS, are in-frame only. Not every clone is retained; where verified, under half of the shortfall comes from an unresolved V gene, and the cause of the rest is unknown. In all, the sample holds some 40,000 clones, and about 92% of those were seen once. The top ten hold approximately 6.5% of the sample. The material was peripheral blood, obtained before any cancer treatment. Receptors originate from a female donor aged 60 or older with stage I lung adenocarcinoma.

The V gene is TRBV2, the J gene TRBJ2-5, with TRBD2 matching 11 bases. There are 15 residues in the CDR3. The ends lost 2 bases at V and 5 bases at J; junction bases unmatched: 4. The germline V gene has CDR1 SNHLY and CDR2 FYNNEI. CDR3 DNA sequence: TGTGCCAGCAGTGAATTAGCGGGGGGGGTGGAGACCCAGTACTTC. Its protein product is CASSELAGGVETQYF.

The gene calls are TRBV5-4 and TRBJ2-3, with a tentative D call TRBD1 (5 bases). The germline CDR1 and CDR2 sequences are SGHNT and YYREEE (reference sequence). Between the trimmed V and J ends, which lost 4 bases and 2 bases, there was a span of 8 bases. This CDR3 is 13 amino acids long. The chain's CDR3 is CASSLQVTDTQYF. The CDR3 coding sequence is TGTGCCAGCAGCCTACAGGTCACAGATACGCAGTATTTT.

The chain recombines TRBV6-5 with TRBJ1-1; 7 nucleotides align to TRBD1. V dropped 6 bases and J dropped 8; count of bases not matched to a gene: 12. Germline V lookup: CDR1 MNHEY, CDR2 SVGAGI. The CDR3 sequence is 14 residues long. CDR3 loop: CASSRKGTEGEAFF. The CDR3 DNA reads TGTGCCAGCAGCCGAAAGGGGACAGAGGGAGAAGCTTTCTTT.

The chain carries TRBV18 and TRBJ1-5; tentative D call: TRBD1 (5 bases). The CDR3 is 16 amino acids. Germline CDR1 is KGHSH and CDR2 is LQKENI. Trimming removed 5 bases from V and 0 bases from J, with 14 bases in between. The CDR3 sequence is CASSSDSSYSNQPQHF. The CDR3 DNA reads TGTGCCAGCTCATCAGACAGCAGTTATAGCAATCAGCCCCAGCATTTT.

J is TRBJ1-2 and V is TRBV19, with 9 positions matching TRBD1. Per the germline V gene, CDR1 is LNHDA and CDR2 is SQIVND (reference sequence). V trimming: 8 bases; J trimming: 8 bases; junction bases outside the gene matches: 15. The length of the CDR3 is 15 residues. The CDR3 DNA is TGTGCCAGTGCCACGACAGGGGGGCCCGGAGAGGGCTACACCTTC. Amino acid sequence: CASATTGGPGEGYTF.

CDR3 region: CASSLGQYNSPLHF. The CDR3, as DNA: TGTGCCAGCAGTTTGGGGCAGTATAATTCACCCCTCCACTTT. The V and J genes are TRBV28 and TRBJ1-6; a weak D match, TRBD1 (5 bases). CDR1 and CDR2 from the germline V gene are MDHEN and SYDVKM. V was shortened by 3 bases and J by 4 bases, with 7 bases between the two germline ends. The CDR3 is 14 amino acids.

This rearrangement joins TRBV19 to TRBJ1-5; D gene ambiguous. V was cut by 8 bases and J by 7 bases, with 12 bases left in between. The CDR3 has 12 amino acids. Germline lookup yields CDR1 LNHDA and CDR2 SQIVND (reference sequence). CDR3 DNA sequence: TGTGCCAGTCGGGCCGGCCGCCAGCCCCAGCATTTT. This encodes CASRAGRQPQHF.

V gene TRBV7-8 combines with J gene TRBJ2-7; possibly TRBD1 for D (5 bases). The germline V gene has CDR1 SGHVS and CDR2 FQNEAQ. V lost 5 bases to trimming and J lost 0 bases, with 17 bases between them. The CDR3 length is 16 residues. The CDR3 sequence is CASSRRSGSSSYEQYF. The CDR3 bases are TGTGCCAGCAGCCGAAGATCAGGGTCGAGCTCCTACGAGCAGTACTTC.

This chain links TRBV28 with TRBJ1-2; D is unclear. Trimming took 7 bases from V and 3 from J, leaving 9 bases between them. This CDR3 has 12 amino acids. Germline V CDR1 and CDR2: MDHEN, SYDVKM. The CDR3 sequence: CASMSGDYGYTF. CDR3 nucleotide sequence: TGTGCCAGCATGTCGGGTGACTATGGCTACACCTTC.

The chain uses TRBV19 and TRBJ1-6, with D tentatively TRBD1 (6 bases). This CDR3 is built from 13 residues. Trimming took off 7 bases at V and 10 bases at J, with 14 bases between the two ends. The germline V gene encodes CDR1 LNHDA and CDR2 SQIVND (reference sequence). CDR3 loop: CASNPGARSPLHF. In DNA, the CDR3 is TGTGCCAGTAACCCGGGGGCAAGATCACCCCTCCACTTT.

DNA of the CDR3: TGTGCCAGCAGCTTAGAGGCTAGCGGGAGTCAAGAGACCCAGTACTTC. It translates to CASSLEASGSQETQYF. The rearrangement links TRBV7-8 to TRBJ2-5; TRBD2 agrees at 10 bases. CDR1 and CDR2 (germline): SGHVS, FQNEAQ. Trimming took 1 base from V and 2 from J; bases not matched to a gene: 4. The CDR3 runs to 16 residues.

The rearrangement joins TRBV5-1 to TRBJ2-6; D gene unclear. CDR3 length: 14 residues. Deletions cut 5 bases from V and 2 bases from J, with 8 bases between. From germline, CDR1 is SGHRS and CDR2 YFSETQ. The CDR3 here is CASSQVAGANVLTF. The CDR3 DNA sequence: TGCGCCAGCAGTCAGGTCGCTGGGGCCAACGTCCTGACTTTC.

The J gene is TRBJ2-3, the V gene TRBV5-1, with TRBD2 as a possible D gene (7 bases). Germline values: CDR1 SGHRS, CDR2 YFSETQ. The V and J ends lost 0 bases and 2 bases respectively, with 10 bases between them. This CDR3 spans 15 amino acids. This chain's CDR3 is CASSLDGGPTDTQYF. CDR3 DNA sequence: TGCGCCAGCAGCTTGGACGGGGGGCCCACAGATACGCAGTATTTT.

V usage is TRBV4-2 and J usage is TRBJ2-1; D not resolved. Germline CDR1 is LGHNA and CDR2 is YNFKEQ. This CDR3 region has 14 residues. V was pared by 3 bases and J by 5 bases, with 11 bases between. The CDR3 DNA sequence: TGTGCCAGCAGCCAGTCCCAACCGAACAATGAGCAGTTCTTC. Its translation is CASSQSQPNNEQFF.

The CDR3 DNA is TGTGCCAGCTCACTGGGACTAGCCAAAAACATTCAGTACTTC. Translated, it gives CASSLGLAKNIQYF. This rearrangement joins TRBV18 to TRBJ2-4; D is perhaps TRBD2 (6 bases). The V and J ends lost 4 bases and 0 bases respectively, with 7 bases between them. Germline V gives CDR1 KGHSH, CDR2 LQKENI. This CDR3 has 14 amino acids.

This clone appeared a few times. This chain links TRBV28 with TRBJ1-2; 9 bases line up with TRBD1. CDR1 and CDR2 from the germline V gene are MDHEN and SYDVKM. This CDR3 region has 14 residues. V lost 6 bases and J lost 2; bases outside the gene matches: 4. The CDR3 DNA sequence: TGTGCCAGCAGCCCCGGGACAGGGAACTATGGCTACACCTTC. Translated: CASSPGTGNYGYTF.

V and J are TRBV2 and TRBJ2-2; tentatively, D is TRBD2 (5 bases). The CDR3 extends over 15 amino acids. Germline loops: CDR1 SNHLY, CDR2 FYNNEI. V shed 9 bases and J shed 2 bases, with 16 bases lying between them. The CDR3: CASSRRTYNTGELFF. The CDR3 DNA reads as TGTGCCAGTTCGAGGAGGACTTACAACACCGGGGAGCTGTTTTTT.

This clone was recorded once. The chain combines TRBV7-6 with TRBJ1-1; 7 bases align to TRBD1. Germline V lookup: CDR1 SGHVS, CDR2 FNYEAQ. V dropped 0 bases and J dropped 8; count of bases not matched to a gene: 12. The CDR3 loop spans 16 amino acids. This CDR3 is CASSLALDRASSEAFF. For the CDR3, the DNA is TGTGCCAGCAGCTTAGCGCTCGACAGGGCTTCTTCCGAAGCTTTCTTT.